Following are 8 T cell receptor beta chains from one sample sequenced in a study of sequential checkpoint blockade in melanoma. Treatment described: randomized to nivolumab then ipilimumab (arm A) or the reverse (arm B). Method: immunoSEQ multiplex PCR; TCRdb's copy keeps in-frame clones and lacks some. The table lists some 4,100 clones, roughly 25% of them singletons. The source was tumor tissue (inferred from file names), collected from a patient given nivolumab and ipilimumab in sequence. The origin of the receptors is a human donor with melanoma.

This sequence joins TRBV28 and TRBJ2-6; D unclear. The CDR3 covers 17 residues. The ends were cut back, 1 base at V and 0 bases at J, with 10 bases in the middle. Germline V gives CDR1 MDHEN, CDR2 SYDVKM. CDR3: CASSLSGPASGANVLTF. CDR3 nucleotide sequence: TGTGCCAGCAGTTTATCCGGGCCGGCCTCTGGGGCCAACGTCCTGACTTTC.

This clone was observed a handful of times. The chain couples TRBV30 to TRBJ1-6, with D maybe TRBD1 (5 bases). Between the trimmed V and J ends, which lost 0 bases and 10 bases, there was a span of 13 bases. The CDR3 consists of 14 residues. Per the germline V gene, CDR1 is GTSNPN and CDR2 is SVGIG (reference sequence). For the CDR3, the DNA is TGTGCCTGGAGTGTTGGGGGTTTCGAGTCACCCCTCCACTTT. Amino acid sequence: CAWSVGGFESPLHF.

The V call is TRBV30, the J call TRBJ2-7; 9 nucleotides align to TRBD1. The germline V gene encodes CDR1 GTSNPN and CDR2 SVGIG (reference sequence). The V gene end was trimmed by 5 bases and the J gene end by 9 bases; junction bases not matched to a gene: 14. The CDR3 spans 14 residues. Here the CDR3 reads CAWGRQGGIKGQYF. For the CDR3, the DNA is TGTGCCTGGGGCAGACAGGGGGGGATTAAGGGGCAGTACTTC.

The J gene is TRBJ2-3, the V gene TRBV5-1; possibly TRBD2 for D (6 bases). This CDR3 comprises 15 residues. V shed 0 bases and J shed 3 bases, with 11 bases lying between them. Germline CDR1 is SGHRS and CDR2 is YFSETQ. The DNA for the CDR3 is TGCGCCAGCAGCTTGGAGGGACTGCAAACAGATACGCAGTATTTT. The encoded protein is CASSLEGLQTDTQYF.

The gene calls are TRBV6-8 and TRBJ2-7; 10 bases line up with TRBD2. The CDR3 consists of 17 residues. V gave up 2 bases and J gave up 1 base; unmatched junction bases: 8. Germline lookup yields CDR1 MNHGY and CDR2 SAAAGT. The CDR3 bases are TGTGCCAGCAGTTACGGGGCTAGCGGGGGCACGTCCTACGAGCAGTACTTC. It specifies CASSYGASGGTSYEQYF.

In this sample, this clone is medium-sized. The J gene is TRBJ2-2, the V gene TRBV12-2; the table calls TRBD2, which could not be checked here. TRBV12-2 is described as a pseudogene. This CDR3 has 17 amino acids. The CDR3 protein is CAPPGLAGGKNTGELFF. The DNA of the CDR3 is TGTGCCCCTCCGGGACTAGCGGGGGGAAAGAACACCGGGGAGCTGTTTTTT.

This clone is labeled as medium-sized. DNA of the CDR3: TGTGCCAGCAGCTCACCCGCAGTTTACACCGGGGAGCTGTTTTTT. Encoded protein: CASSSPAVYTGELFF. The chain employs TRBV11-3 and TRBJ2-2, with no clear D. Germline V gives CDR1 SGHNT, CDR2 YENEEA. The CDR3 spans 15 residues. Between the trimmed V and J ends, which lost 4 bases and 3 bases, there was a span of 12 bases. Full variable domain (outside the CDR3, taken from reference TRBV11-3 and TRBJ2-2): EAGVVQSPRYKIIEKKQPVAFWCNPISGHNTLYWYLQNLGQGPELLIRYENEEAVDDSQLPKDRFSAERLKGVDSTLKIQPAELGDSAVYLCASSSPAVYTGELFFGEGSRLTVL.

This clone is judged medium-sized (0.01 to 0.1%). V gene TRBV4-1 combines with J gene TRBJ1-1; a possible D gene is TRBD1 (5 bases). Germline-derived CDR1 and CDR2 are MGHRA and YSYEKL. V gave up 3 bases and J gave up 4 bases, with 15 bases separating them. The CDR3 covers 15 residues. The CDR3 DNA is TGCGCCAGCAGCCAGACGGGGGAAGGTCTCACTGAAGCTTTCTTT. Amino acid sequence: CASSQTGEGLTEAFF.